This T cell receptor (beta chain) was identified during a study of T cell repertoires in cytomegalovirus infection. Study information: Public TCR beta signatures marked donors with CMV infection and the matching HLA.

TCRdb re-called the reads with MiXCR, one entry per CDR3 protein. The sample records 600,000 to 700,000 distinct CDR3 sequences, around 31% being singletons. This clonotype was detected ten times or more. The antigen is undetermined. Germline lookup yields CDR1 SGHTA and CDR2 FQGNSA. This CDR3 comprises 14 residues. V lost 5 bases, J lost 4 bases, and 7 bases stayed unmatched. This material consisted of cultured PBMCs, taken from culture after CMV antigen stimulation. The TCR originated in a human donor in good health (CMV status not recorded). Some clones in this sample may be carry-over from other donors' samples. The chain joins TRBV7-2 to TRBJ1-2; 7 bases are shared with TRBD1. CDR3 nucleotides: TGTGCCAGCAGCCCCCAAGGGGGCCTCTATGGCTACACCTTC. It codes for CASSPQGGLYGYTF.